This T cell receptor beta chain was identified in a study of blood T cell repertoires in COVID-19. The overall study: Acute and convalescent COVID-19 samples came from the United States, Italy and Spain. Sample material is recorded as cDNA or gDNA derived from T cells, B-cell-depleted T cells, or PBMCs.

This CDR3 is 15 amino acids long. Germline CDR1 and CDR2: LGHDT and YNNKEL (reference sequence). The V and J ends lost 4 bases and 7 bases, in that order; junction bases with no gene match: 3. Original processing notes: Amplification of reference gene primers was used by the study to estimate nucleated cell counts. Here immunoSEQ multiplex PCR was the method, and the copy in TCRdb shows in-frame clones only, minus some. Clone size and the V and J calls come from that table; the DNA yielded D and trimming. Of 150,000 to 200,000 clones in the sample, approximately 81% were seen once. The material sequenced was peripheral blood. The TCR was taken from a human donor with acute or convalescent COVID-19. The donor label of this sample is uncertain. V and J are TRBV3-1 (or the pseudogene TRBV3-2) and TRBJ2-1; 14 nucleotides align to TRBD2. The CDR3 loop reads CASSPGLAGGNEQFF. CDR3 coding DNA: TGTGCCAGCAGCCCAGGACTAGCGGGGGGTAATGAGCAGTTCTTC.